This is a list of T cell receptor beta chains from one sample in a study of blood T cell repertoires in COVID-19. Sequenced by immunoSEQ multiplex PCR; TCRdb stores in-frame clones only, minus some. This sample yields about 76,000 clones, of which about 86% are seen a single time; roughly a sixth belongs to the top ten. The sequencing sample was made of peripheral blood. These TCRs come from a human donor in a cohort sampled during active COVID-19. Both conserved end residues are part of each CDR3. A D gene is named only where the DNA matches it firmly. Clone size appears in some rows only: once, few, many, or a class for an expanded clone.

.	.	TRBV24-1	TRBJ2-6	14	TGTGCCACCAGTTCCCCCCTTGGGGCCAACGTCCTGACTTTC	CATSSPLGANVLTF
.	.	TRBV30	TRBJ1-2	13	TGTGCCTGGGCCCATGGGACATTTGGTGGCTACACCTTC	CAWAHGTFGGYTF
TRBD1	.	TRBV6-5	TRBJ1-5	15	TGTGCCAGCCGCGGGGGGACAGGGGGCGGTCAGCCCCAGCATTTT	CASRGGTGGGQPQHF
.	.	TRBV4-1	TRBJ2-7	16	TGCGCCAGCAGCCAAGAGGGCCCAACCACCACCTACGAGCAGTACTTC	CASSQEGPTTTYEQYF
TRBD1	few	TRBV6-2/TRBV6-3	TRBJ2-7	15	TGTGCCAGCAGTAGCCTGGGACAGGCCTCCTACGAGCAGTACTTC	CASSSLGQASYEQYF
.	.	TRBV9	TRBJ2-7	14	TGTGCCAGCAGCGTAGACACAGCTACCTTCGAGCAGTACTTC	CASSVDTATFEQYF
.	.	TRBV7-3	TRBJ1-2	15	TGTGCCAGCAGCTTAGGGGCAGGTGGGAACTATGGCTACACCTTC	CASSLGAGGNYGYTF
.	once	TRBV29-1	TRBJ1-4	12	TGCAGCGCTTCACAGGGCCATGAAAAACTGTTTTTT	CSASQGHEKLFF
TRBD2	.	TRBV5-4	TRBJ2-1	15	TGTGCCAGCAGCTACGGGACTAGCGGCACGGTTGAGCAGTTCTTC	CASSYGTSGTVEQFF
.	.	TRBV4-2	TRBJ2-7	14	TGTGCCAGCAGCCAGGGAGTGGGATCCTACGAGCAGTACTTC	CASSQGVGSYEQYF
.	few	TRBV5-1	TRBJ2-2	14	TGCGCCAGCAGCTGGGACTCGTCCACCGGGGAGCTGTTTTTT	CASSWDSSTGELFF
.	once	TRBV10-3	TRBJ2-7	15	TGTGCCATCAGTGATCAGGGAAAAATCTCCTACGAGCAGTACTTC	CAISDQGKISYEQYF
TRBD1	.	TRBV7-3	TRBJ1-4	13	TGTGCCAGCAGCTTCGGACAGGTCGAAAAACTGTTTTTT	CASSFGQVEKLFF
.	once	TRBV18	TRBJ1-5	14	TGTGCCAGCTCACCGGGCCAGGGCGCCAATACCCAGCATTTT	CASSPGQGANTQHF
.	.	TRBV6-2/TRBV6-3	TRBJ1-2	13	TGTGCCAGCAGCCTTGAACGGAACTATGGCTACACCTTC	CASSLERNYGYTF
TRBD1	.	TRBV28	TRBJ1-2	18	TGTGCCTCCAGAAATGTAGGGGACAGCCGGTTGTCGGACTATGGCTACACCTTC	CASRNVGDSRLSDYGYTF
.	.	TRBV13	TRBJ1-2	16	TGTGCCAGCAGCTTGGGACCCTTCAGGGAGGAGAATGGCTACACCTTC	CASSLGPFREENGYTF